This T cell receptor (beta chain) is drawn from a study of CD8 T cells in ankylosing spondylitis. Study-level points and caveats: Among TCR beta sequences, a motif of several highly homologous variants appeared characteristic of ankylosing spondylitis blood. Previously reported in reactive arthritis synovial fluid and blood were some of the motif variants.

The V gene end was trimmed by 4 bases and the J gene end by 5 bases; junction bases not matched to a gene: 5. The CDR3 is 15 residues long. Germline values: CDR1 MNHEY, CDR2 SMNVEV (reference sequence). Generation of TCR beta libraries employed quantitative 5'-RACE incorporating molecular barcodes. TCRdb reanalysed the 5' RACE reads using MiXCR and keeps one entry per CDR3 protein. The sample yields approximately 200,000 distinct CDR3 sequences, more than 10% seen once. About this clonotype itself: No antigen is known for it.

Sequencing was performed on blood, either unsorted or a sorted T cell fraction (not recorded which). The receptor comes from a male donor with ankylosing spondylitis or in good health (not recorded which). The chain employs TRBV27 and TRBJ2-5, with TRBD2 matching over 12 bases. The CDR3 sequence is CASSSGTSGRETQYF. The CDR3 DNA follows: TGTGCCAGCAGTTCCGGGACTAGCGGGCGGGAGACCCAGTACTTC.